This TCR beta chain was recorded in a study of T cell responses to AZD1222 COVID-19 vaccine. Libraries were prepared by immunoSEQ multiplex PCR; TCRdb keeps only in-frame clonotypes and omits some of them. The table has tens of thousands of clones, roughly nine tenths seen once; the top ten hold about 2.4%. Study-level results: Most donors were white British and more were female, and clonal diversity was possibly underestimated. Only a handful of individuals given AZD1222 were seropositive at baseline.

This clone was recorded once. Its antigen is still unknown. The CDR3 is made up of 14 amino acids. Per germline, CDR1 SGHRS and CDR2 YFSETQ. Trimming at V came to 3 bases and at J to 6 bases, leaving 2 bases not matched to a gene. The genes are TRBV5-1 and TRBJ1-4; 10 nucleotides agree with TRBD1. This specimen was peripheral blood, taken 28 days after the second AZD1222 dose. The receptor was derived from an adult who received the AZD1222 COVID-19 vaccine. CDR3: CASSSGTGDEKLFF. The CDR3 bases are TGCGCCAGCAGCTCGGGGACAGGGGATGAAAAACTGTTTTTT. Based on the CDR3 plus reference TRBV5-1 and TRBJ1-4, the full variable domain is KAGVTQTPRYLIKTRGQQVTLSCSPISGHRSVSWYQQTPGQGLQFLFEYFSETQRNKGNFPGRFSGRQFSNSRSEMNVSTLELGDSALYLCASSSGTGDEKLFFGSGTQLSVL.